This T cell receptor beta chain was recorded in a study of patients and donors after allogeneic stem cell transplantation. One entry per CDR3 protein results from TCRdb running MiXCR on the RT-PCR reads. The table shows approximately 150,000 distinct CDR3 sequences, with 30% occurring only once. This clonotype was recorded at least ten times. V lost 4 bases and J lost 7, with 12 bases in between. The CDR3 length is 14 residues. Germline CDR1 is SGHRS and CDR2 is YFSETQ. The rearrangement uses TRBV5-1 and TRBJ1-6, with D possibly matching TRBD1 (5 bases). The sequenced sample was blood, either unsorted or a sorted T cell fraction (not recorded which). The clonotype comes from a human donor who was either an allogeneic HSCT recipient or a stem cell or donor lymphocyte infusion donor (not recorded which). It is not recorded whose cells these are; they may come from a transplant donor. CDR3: CASSLRGYNSPLHF. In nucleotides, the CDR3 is TGCGCCAGCAGCCTGAGGGGCTACAATTCACCCCTCCACTTT.